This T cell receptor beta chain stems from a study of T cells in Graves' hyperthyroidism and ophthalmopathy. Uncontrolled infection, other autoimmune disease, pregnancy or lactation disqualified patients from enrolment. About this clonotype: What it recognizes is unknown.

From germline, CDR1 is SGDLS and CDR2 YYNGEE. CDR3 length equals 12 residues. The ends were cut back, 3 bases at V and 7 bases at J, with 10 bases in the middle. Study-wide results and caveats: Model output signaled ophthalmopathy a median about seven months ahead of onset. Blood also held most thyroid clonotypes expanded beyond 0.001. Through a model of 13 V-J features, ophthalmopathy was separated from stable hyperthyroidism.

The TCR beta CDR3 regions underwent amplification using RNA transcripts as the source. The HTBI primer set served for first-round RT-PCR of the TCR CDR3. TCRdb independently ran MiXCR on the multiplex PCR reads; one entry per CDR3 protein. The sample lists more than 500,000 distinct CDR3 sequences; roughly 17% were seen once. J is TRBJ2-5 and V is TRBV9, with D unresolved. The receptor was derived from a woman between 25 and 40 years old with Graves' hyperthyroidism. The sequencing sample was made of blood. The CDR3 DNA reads TGTGCCAGCAGCGAGACTCCTGGGACCCAGTACTTC. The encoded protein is CASSETPGTQYF.